These 20 T cell receptor beta chains were sequenced from one sample in a study of patients and donors after allogeneic stem cell transplantation. TCRdb re-derived calls from the RT-PCR reads in MiXCR, one entry per CDR3 protein. Among about 16,000 distinct CDR3 sequences, roughly a quarter were seen once, and the ten largest hold around 39%. Sequenced material: blood, either unsorted or a sorted T cell fraction (not recorded which). Source of these receptors: a human donor who was either an allogeneic HSCT recipient or a stem cell or donor lymphocyte infusion donor (not recorded which). It is not recorded whose cells these are; they may come from a transplant donor.

This clonotype counts as medium-sized. The rearrangement uses TRBV18 and TRBJ1-2; D not resolved. CDR1 and CDR2 (germline): KGHSH, LQKENI. V was clipped by 3 bases and J by 0 bases, with 11 bases between them. The CDR3 loop spans 15 amino acids. DNA for the CDR3: TGTGCCAGCTCACCCATTGAGGCGGCTAACTATGGCTACACCTTC. Its protein is CASSPIEAANYGYTF.

CDR3 sequence reads: CASSFQTGQETQYF. The CDR3 bases are TGCGCCAGCAGCTTCCAGACAGGTCAAGAGACCCAGTACTTC. J is TRBJ2-5 and V is TRBV5-1; maybe TRBD1 (6 bases). Germline lookup yields CDR1 SGHRS and CDR2 YFSETQ. Trimming left V 2 bases short and J 2 bases short, with 10 bases between. The CDR3 length is 14 residues.

This clonotype was seen a few times. The V gene is TRBV3-1, the J gene TRBJ1-5; weak D call: TRBD1 (6 bases). CDR3 size: 14 residues. The germline V gene has CDR1 LGHDT and CDR2 YNNKEL (reference sequence). Trimming removed 4 bases from V and 5 bases from J, with 12 bases in between. The CDR3 sequence: CASSRTGHYQPQHF. The CDR3, as DNA: TGTGCCAGCAGCCGCACAGGGCACTATCAGCCCCAGCATTTT.

V is TRBV28 and J is TRBJ2-1; no clear D. Trimming took off 4 bases at V and 9 bases at J, with 10 bases between the two ends. The CDR3 is made up of 12 amino acids. Germline CDR1 reads MDHEN; CDR2 reads SYDVKM. The CDR3 sequence: CASSSGSGEQFF. The DNA of the CDR3 is TGTGCCAGCAGTTCGGGCTCGGGTGAGCAGTTCTTC.

The chain is built from TRBV7-2 and TRBJ1-6, with a possible D match to TRBD1 (5 bases). This CDR3 spans 16 amino acids. Per germline, CDR1 SGHTA and CDR2 FQGNSA. The germline V and J ends were trimmed by 2 bases and 9 bases, with 17 bases remaining between them. The CDR3 region has the DNA TGTGCCAGCAGCTTACCCGGACACGAGGAATCTTCACCCCTCCACTTT. It specifies CASSLPGHEESSPLHF.

The chain joins TRBV7-9 to TRBJ2-1; no firm D call. The V and J ends lost 2 bases and 2 bases respectively, with 7 bases between them. The germline gives CDR1 SEHNR, CDR2 FQNEAQ (reference sequence). CDR3 length: 14 residues. This CDR3 is CASSLMAAYNEQFF. CDR3 nucleotides: TGTGCCAGCAGCTTAATGGCAGCCTACAATGAGCAGTTCTTC.

The chain uses TRBV6-5 and TRBJ1-3; no clear D. CDR3 length: 14 amino acids. From germline, CDR1 is MNHEY and CDR2 SVGAGI. Trimming shortened V by 2 bases and J by 1 base, and 6 bases separated the two germline ends. CDR3 region: CASSYRESGNTIYF. For the CDR3, the DNA is TGTGCCAGCAGTTACAGGGAGTCTGGAAACACCATATATTTT.

The table lists this clonotype with a few counts. This sequence joins TRBV6-1 and TRBJ1-2; the D gene is possibly TRBD1 (5 bases). This CDR3 has 13 amino acids. CDR1 is MNHNS and CDR2 is SASEGT in the germline V gene. Trimming took off 3 bases at V and 7 bases at J, with 12 bases between the two ends. The CDR3 sequence is CASSDGAKAGYTF. The DNA of the CDR3 is TGTGCCAGCAGTGATGGGGCGAAGGCTGGCTACACCTTC.

This chain links TRBV28 with TRBJ1-6; D gene ambiguous. V dropped 2 bases and J dropped 7 bases, with 9 bases sitting between them. The CDR3 is 14 residues long. Germline CDR1 is MDHEN and CDR2 is SYDVKM. The CDR3 coding sequence is TGTGCCAGCAGTTTAGCTCGGAAGAATTCACCCCTCCACTTT. Its protein is CASSLARKNSPLHF.

In this sample, this clonotype turned up a few times. The chain combines TRBV28 with TRBJ1-1; weak D call: TRBD1 (6 bases). Trimming pared 6 bases from V and 10 bases from J, leaving 9 bases between. CDR1 MDHEN and CDR2 SYDVKM come from the germline V gene. The CDR3 covers 10 residues. The CDR3 bases are TGTGCCAGCAGCACAGGGCGAGCTTTCTTT. Protein: CASSTGRAFF. Based on the CDR3 plus reference TRBV28 and TRBJ1-1, the full variable domain is DVKVTQSSRYLVKRTGEKVFLECVQDMDHENMFWYRQDPGLGLRLIYFSYDVKMKEKGDIPEGYSVSREKKERFSLILESASTNQTSMYLCASSTGRAFFGQGTRLTVV.

The chain uses TRBV25-1 and TRBJ1-1; D ambiguous. This CDR3 comprises 14 residues. CDR1 is MGHDK and CDR2 is SYGVNS in the germline V gene. The V gene lost 5 bases and the J gene lost 3 bases, with 13 bases spanning the gap. DNA for the CDR3: TGTGCCAGCAGTTCGCAGGCGGGTCACACTGAAGCTTTCTTT. Translated: CASSSQAGHTEAFF.

A few counts support this clonotype. The V call is TRBV9, the J call TRBJ2-7, with 8 nucleotides matching TRBD1. J was trimmed by 0 bases and V by 0 bases; bases with no gene match: 2. Germline CDR1 and CDR2: SGDLS and YYNGEE. The CDR3 runs 15 residues. DNA for the CDR3: TGTGCCAGCAGCGTAGGGGACAGGAGCTCCTACGAGCAGTACTTC. Amino acid sequence: CASSVGDRSSYEQYF.

Comment on this clonotype: The CDR3 does not end in the conserved phenylalanine or tryptophan, so this is likely a read error. The J gene is TRBJ2-2, the V gene TRBV28, with D possibly TRBD1 on 6 matching bases. Trimming cost V 5 bases and J 5 bases, with 15 bases left between them. The CDR3 covers 15 residues. Germline V CDR1 and CDR2: MDHEN, SYDVKM. The CDR3 nucleotides are TGTGCCAGCAGTCTAGGGGACACCCGAACCGGGGAGCTGTTTTTG. Amino acids: CASSLGDTRTGELFL.

The V gene is TRBV28, the J gene TRBJ2-3; D gene uncertain. Trimming cost V 5 bases and J 1 base, with 4 bases left between them. CDR3 length: 12 residues. CDR1 MDHEN and CDR2 SYDVKM come from the germline V gene. The CDR3 sequence: CASSTGTDTQYF. In DNA form, the CDR3 reads TGTGCCAGCAGTACAGGCACAGATACGCAGTATTTT.

This clonotype was counted many times. The chain combines TRBV7-6 with TRBJ1-6, with D maybe TRBD1 (6 bases). The CDR3 runs to 14 residues. Trimming removed 5 bases from V and 10 bases from J, with 15 bases in between. Per germline, CDR1 SGHVS and CDR2 FNYEAQ. CDR3 protein: CASSPRTGRSPLHF. CDR3 nucleotides: TGTGCCAGCAGCCCCCGTACAGGGAGGTCACCCCTCCACTTT.

This clonotype was seen a handful of times. The chain has TRBV10-3 and TRBJ1-1, with TRBD1 as a possible D gene (5 bases). This CDR3 comprises 13 residues. Germline V lookup: CDR1 ENHRY, CDR2 SYGVKD. V gave up 11 bases and J gave up 4 bases, with 17 bases separating them. The CDR3 nucleotides are TGTGCCGCCCGACTCCCCGGGGGCACTGAAGCTTTCTTT. This translates into CAARLPGGTEAFF.

The chain has TRBV3-1 and TRBJ1-5, with no clear D. The V gene lost 2 bases and the J gene lost 4 bases, with 3 bases spanning the gap. The CDR3 is made up of 12 amino acids. CDR1 is LGHDT, CDR2 YNNKEL, per germline (reference sequence). The CDR3 DNA is TGTGCCAGCAGCCAAAATAATCAGCCCCAGCATTTT. The encoded protein is CASSQNNQPQHF.

This clonotype appeared a few times. CDR3 in DNA: TGCGCCAGCAGCCAAACTCGGGACTACGAGCAGTACTTC. Protein: CASSQTRDYEQYF. This rearrangement joins TRBV4-1 to TRBJ2-7; D is perhaps TRBD2 (5 bases). Trimming removed 2 bases from V and 3 bases from J, with 8 bases in between. Germline V gene sequence: CDR1 MGHRA, CDR2 YSYEKL. This CDR3 contains 13 residues.

The CDR3 DNA sequence: TGTGCCAGCAGCGGACGGACAGGGGGTCACGCTAACTATGGCTACACCTTC. Encoded protein: CASSGRTGGHANYGYTF. V and J are TRBV11-2 and TRBJ1-2; 10 positions match TRBD1. From germline, CDR1 is SGHAT and CDR2 FQNNGV. V lost 5 bases, J lost 0 bases, and 9 bases stayed unmatched. The length of the CDR3 is 17 residues. Full variable domain (rest looked up from reference TRBV11-2 and TRBJ1-2): EAGVAQSPRYKIIEKRQSVAFWCNPISGHATLYWYQQILGQGPKLLIQFQNNGVVDDSQLPKDRFSAERLKGVDSTLKIQPAKLEDSAVYLCASSGRTGGHANYGYTFGSGTRLTVV.

The rearrangement joins TRBV28 to TRBJ1-2; D is unresolved. Germline V CDR1 and CDR2: MDHEN, SYDVKM. The CDR3 contains 14 residues. V lost 1 base, J lost 0 bases, and 6 bases lay in between. Here the CDR3 reads CASSLSAANYGYTF. The CDR3 coding sequence is TGTGCCAGCAGTTTATCGGCAGCTAACTATGGCTACACCTTC.